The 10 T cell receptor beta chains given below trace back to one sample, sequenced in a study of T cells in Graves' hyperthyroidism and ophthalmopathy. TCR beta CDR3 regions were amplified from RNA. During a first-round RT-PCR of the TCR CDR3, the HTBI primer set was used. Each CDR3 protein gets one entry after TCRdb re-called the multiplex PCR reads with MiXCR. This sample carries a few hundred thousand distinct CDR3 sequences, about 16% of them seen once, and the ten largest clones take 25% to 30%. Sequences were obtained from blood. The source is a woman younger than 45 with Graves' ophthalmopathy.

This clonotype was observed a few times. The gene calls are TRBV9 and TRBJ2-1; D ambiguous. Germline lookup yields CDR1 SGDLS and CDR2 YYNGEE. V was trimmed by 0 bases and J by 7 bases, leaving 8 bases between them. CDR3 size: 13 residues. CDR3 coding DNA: TGTGCCAGCAGCGTAGCCCAAATGAATGAGCAGTTCTTC. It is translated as CASSVAQMNEQFF.

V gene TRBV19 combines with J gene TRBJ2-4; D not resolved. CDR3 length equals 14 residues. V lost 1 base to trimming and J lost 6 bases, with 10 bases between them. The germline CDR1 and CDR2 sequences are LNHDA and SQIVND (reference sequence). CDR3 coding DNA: TGTGCCAGTAGTATAGGGAAGGGAACAAACATTCAGTACTTC. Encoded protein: CASSIGKGTNIQYF.

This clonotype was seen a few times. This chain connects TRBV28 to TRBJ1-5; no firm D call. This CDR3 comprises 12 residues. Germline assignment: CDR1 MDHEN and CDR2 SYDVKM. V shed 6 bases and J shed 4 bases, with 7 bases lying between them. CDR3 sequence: CASRELNQPQHF. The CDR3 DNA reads TGTGCCAGCAGGGAGCTAAATCAGCCCCAGCATTTT.

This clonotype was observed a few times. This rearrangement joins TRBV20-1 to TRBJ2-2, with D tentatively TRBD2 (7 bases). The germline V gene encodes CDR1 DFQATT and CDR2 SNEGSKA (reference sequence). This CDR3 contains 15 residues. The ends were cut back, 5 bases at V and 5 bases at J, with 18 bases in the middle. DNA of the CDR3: TGCAGTGCTGGGGGGGGGGCGACAATTACCGGGGAGCTGTTTTTT. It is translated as CSAGGGATITGELFF.

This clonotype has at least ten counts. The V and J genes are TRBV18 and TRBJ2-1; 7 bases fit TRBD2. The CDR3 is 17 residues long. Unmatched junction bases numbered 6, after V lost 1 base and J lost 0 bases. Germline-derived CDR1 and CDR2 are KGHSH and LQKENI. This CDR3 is CASSPLLALGSYNEQFF. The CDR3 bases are TGTGCCAGCTCACCACTACTAGCGTTGGGCTCCTACAATGAGCAGTTCTTC. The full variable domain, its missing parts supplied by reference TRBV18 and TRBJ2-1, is NAGVMQNPRHLVRRRGQEARLRCSPMKGHSHVYWYRQLPEEGLKFMVYLQKENIIDESGMPKERFSAEFPKEGPSILRIQQVVRGDSAAYFCASSPLLALGSYNEQFFGPGTRLTVL.

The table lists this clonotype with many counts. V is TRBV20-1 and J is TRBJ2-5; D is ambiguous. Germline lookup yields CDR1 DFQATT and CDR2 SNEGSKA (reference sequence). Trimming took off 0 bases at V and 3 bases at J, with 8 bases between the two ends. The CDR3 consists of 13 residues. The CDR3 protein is CSARDSQKETQYF. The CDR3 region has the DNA TGCAGTGCTAGAGACAGTCAAAAAGAGACCCAGTACTTC.

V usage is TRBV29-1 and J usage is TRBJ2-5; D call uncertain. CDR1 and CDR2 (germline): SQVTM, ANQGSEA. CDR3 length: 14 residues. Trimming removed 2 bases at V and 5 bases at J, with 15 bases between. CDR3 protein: CSVETVLRTETQYF. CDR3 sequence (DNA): TGCAGCGTTGAAACTGTCCTGAGGACGGAGACCCAGTACTTC.

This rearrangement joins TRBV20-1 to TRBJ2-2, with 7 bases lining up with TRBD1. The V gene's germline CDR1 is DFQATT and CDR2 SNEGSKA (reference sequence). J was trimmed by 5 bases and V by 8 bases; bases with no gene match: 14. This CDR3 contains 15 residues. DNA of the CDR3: TGCAGTACTAACAAACAGGGGAGAAATACCGGGGAGCTGTTTTTT. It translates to CSTNKQGRNTGELFF.

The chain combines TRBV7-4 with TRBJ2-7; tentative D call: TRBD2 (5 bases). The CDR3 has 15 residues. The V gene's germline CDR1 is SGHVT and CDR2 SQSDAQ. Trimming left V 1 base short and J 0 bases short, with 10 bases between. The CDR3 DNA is TGTGCCAGCAGCTTAGGTCGGGATAGCTCCTACGAGCAGTACTTC. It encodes CASSLGRDSSYEQYF.

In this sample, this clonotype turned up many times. For the CDR3, the DNA is TGCAGCGTATGGCACTCGAACACTGAAGCTTTCTTT. Its protein product is CSVWHSNTEAFF. The chain recombines TRBV29-1 with TRBJ1-1; D unclear. The CDR3 sequence is 12 residues long. Per germline, CDR1 SQVTM and CDR2 ANQGSEA. V was clipped by 6 bases and J by 1 base, with 9 bases between them.